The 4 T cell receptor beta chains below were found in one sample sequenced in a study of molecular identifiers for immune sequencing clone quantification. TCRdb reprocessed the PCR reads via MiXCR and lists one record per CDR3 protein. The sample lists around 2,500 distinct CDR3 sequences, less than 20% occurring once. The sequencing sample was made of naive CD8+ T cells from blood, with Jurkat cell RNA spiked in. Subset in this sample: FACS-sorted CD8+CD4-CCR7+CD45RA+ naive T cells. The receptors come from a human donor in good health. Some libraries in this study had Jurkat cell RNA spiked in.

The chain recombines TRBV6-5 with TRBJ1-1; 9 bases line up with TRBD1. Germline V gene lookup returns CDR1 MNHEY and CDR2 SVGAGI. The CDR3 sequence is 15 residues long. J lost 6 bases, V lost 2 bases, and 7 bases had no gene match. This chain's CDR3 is CASSYTPGQGSEAFF. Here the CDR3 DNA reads TGTGCCAGCAGTTACACCCCGGGACAGGGCTCTGAAGCTTTCTTT.

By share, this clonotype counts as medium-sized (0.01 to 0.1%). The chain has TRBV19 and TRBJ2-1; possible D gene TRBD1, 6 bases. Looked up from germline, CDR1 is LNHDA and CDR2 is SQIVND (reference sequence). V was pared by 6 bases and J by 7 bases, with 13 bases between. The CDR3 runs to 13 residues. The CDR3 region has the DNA TGTGCCAGTAGAAACCACAGGGAGAATGAGCAGTTCTTC. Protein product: CASRNHRENEQFF.

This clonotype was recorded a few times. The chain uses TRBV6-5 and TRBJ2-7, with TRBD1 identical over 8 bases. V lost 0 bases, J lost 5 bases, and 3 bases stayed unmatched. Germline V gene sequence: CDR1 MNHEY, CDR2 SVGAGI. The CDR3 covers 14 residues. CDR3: CASSYSAGGDEQYF. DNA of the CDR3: TGTGCCAGCAGTTACTCGGCAGGGGGCGACGAGCAGTACTTC.

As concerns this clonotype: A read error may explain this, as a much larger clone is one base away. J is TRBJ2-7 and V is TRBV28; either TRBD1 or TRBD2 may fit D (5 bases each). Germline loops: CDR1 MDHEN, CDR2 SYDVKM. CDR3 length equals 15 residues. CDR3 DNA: TGTGCCAGCACTTACCGACCCGGGACCCGCTACGAGCGGTACTTC. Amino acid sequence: CASTYRPGTRYERYF.